The present entry profiles one T cell receptor beta chain with its context. These data belong to a study of shared clonotypes between healthy human individuals. Study context: Three plates each covered CD4 naive and memory; CD8 naive two, CD8 memory one.

CDR3 length: 15 amino acids. CDR1 and CDR2 (germline): MNHNS, SASEGT. V trimming: 6 bases; J trimming: 1 base; junction bases outside the gene matches: 4. How the authors handled the data: ImmunoSEQ only sent back junction sequences with no quality scores, so filtering was done differently. Data came from immunoSEQ multiplex PCR; TCRdb stores just in-frame clones and leaves some out. That table furnishes V, J and clone size, whereas the DNA furnished D and trimming. The profile shows some 980,000 clones, 76% of them singletons. The sequenced sample consisted of memory CD4+ T cells sorted from blood. The subset here: CD45RA-negative fraction. This receptor was obtained from a man between 18 and 35 years old in good health. The gene calls are TRBV6-1 and TRBJ2-4, with 9 bases that match TRBD2. The CDR3 sequence: CASRDSGSAKNIQYF. The CDR3 bases are TGTGCCAGCAGAGATAGCGGGAGTGCCAAAAACATTCAGTACTTC.